These 13 T cell receptor beta chains were all obtained from the same sample, sequenced in a study of T cells in Graves' hyperthyroidism and ophthalmopathy. Researchers amplified the TCR beta CDR3 regions from RNA transcripts. When the TCR CDR3 underwent first-round RT-PCR, the HTBI primer set was used. One entry per CDR3 protein, called by TCRdb with MiXCR from the multiplex PCR reads. This sample has 550,000 to 800,000 distinct CDR3 sequences, with around 16% found just once. The sample comprised blood. These receptors originate from a man aged 50 to 59 with Graves' hyperthyroidism.

The chain uses TRBV9 and TRBJ2-7, with D maybe TRBD2 (5 bases). CDR3 length: 15 amino acids. V was shortened by 0 bases and J by 6 bases, with 16 bases between the two germline ends. Germline V gene lookup returns CDR1 SGDLS and CDR2 YYNGEE. The chain's CDR3 is CASSVESGEGLEQYF. CDR3 in DNA: TGTGCCAGCAGCGTAGAATCCGGAGAGGGCCTCGAGCAGTACTTC.

This clonotype occurred many times. The chain is built from TRBV12-3 or TRBV12-4 and TRBJ2-5; D gene uncertain. Trimming removed 3 bases from V and 5 bases from J, with 13 bases in between. The CDR3 has 14 amino acids. The CDR3 DNA reads TGTGCCAGCAGTTTGAGGACCTTTGGCGAGACCCAGTACTTC. This codes for CASSLRTFGETQYF.

This clonotype was seen a few times. This rearrangement joins TRBV10-3 to TRBJ2-7, with 11 bases matching TRBD1. The germline V gene encodes CDR1 ENHRY and CDR2 SYGVKD. The junction had 4 bases not matched to a gene; V was cut back by 5 bases and J by 1 base. The length of the CDR3 is 15 residues. DNA of the CDR3: TGTGCCATCAGTCACGGGACAGGGGGGTCCTACGAGCAGTACTTC. Encoded protein: CAISHGTGGSYEQYF.

The rearrangement links TRBV12-5 to TRBJ2-1, with D possibly being TRBD1 or TRBD2 (5 bases each). The CDR3 spans 15 residues. Trimming left V 6 bases short and J 3 bases short, with 15 bases between. Germline assignment: CDR1 LGHNT and CDR2 FRNRAP. CDR3 residues: CASGTGTSGYNEQFF. CDR3 in DNA: TGTGCTAGTGGCACCGGGACGTCGGGCTACAATGAGCAGTTCTTC.

V and J are TRBV3-1 and TRBJ2-5; TRBD2 aligns across 16 bases. The germline V gene encodes CDR1 LGHDT and CDR2 YNNKEL (reference sequence). This CDR3 has 16 residues. V lost 4 bases, J lost 5 bases, and 4 bases stayed unmatched. CDR3 DNA: TGTGCCAGCAGCCCCGGGACTAGCGGGAGGGCGGAGACCCAGTACTTC. It specifies CASSPGTSGRAETQYF.

The V and J genes are TRBV20-1 and TRBJ1-6; D uncertain. Germline V gene data show CDR1 as DFQATT and CDR2 as SNEGSKA (reference sequence). This CDR3 has 14 amino acids. V lost 5 bases and J 0 bases, leaving 8 bases between the germline ends. The chain's CDR3 is CSAPTSSYNSPLHF. In DNA form, the CDR3 reads TGCAGTGCTCCAACGAGCTCCTATAATTCACCCCTCCACTTT.

The chain joins TRBV20-1 to TRBJ2-7, with D perhaps given as TRBD1 or TRBD2 (6 bases each). V lost 6 bases and J lost 0, with 15 bases in between. This CDR3 is built from 14 residues. Germline V gives CDR1 DFQATT, CDR2 SNEGSKA (reference sequence). The DNA of the CDR3 is TGCAGTGCGCGAGGGGGGTTAAGCTCCTACGAGCAGTACTTC. Translated: CSARGGLSSYEQYF.

The chain has TRBV4-1 and TRBJ2-3; TRBD2 matches 9 bases. V shed 3 bases and J 2 bases; nucleotides not matched to a gene: 6. This CDR3 is 16 amino acids long. The germline V gene has CDR1 MGHRA and CDR2 YSYEKL. The DNA for the CDR3 is TGCGCCAGCAGCCAGACTAGCGGAGGAATCACAGATACGCAGTATTTT. Translation: CASSQTSGGITDTQYF.

The chain joins TRBV3-1 to TRBJ2-3, with 14 bases aligning to TRBD2. Germline V gene lookup returns CDR1 LGHDT and CDR2 YNNKEL (reference sequence). The CDR3 spans 17 residues. V shed 4 bases and J 3 bases; nucleotides not matched to a gene: 6. Written as DNA, the CDR3 is TGTGCCAGCAGCCCGGGGACTAGCGGGAGTATGACAGATACGCAGTATTTT. Its translation: CASSPGTSGSMTDTQYF.

In its sample, this clonotype was seen many times. The DNA for the CDR3 is TGTGCCAGCAGTTTCCTAAATCCGGGACTAGAAGAGACCCAGTACTTC. It codes for CASSFLNPGLEETQYF. V is TRBV28 and J is TRBJ2-5, with TRBD2 matching over 8 bases. The germline gives CDR1 MDHEN, CDR2 SYDVKM. The CDR3 has 16 residues. Trimming took 3 bases from V and 3 from J; bases not matched to a gene: 9.

Regarding this clonotype: This may come from a read error, since a much larger clone is one base off. V and J are TRBV14 and TRBJ1-2; D remains ambiguous. With 5 bases removed from V and 6 bases from J, the gap between germline ends came to 13 bases. This CDR3 has 13 amino acids. Germline V gene data show CDR1 as SGHDN and CDR2 as FVKESK. The CDR3 loop reads CASSDPRGDGYTF. CDR3 in DNA: TGTGCCAGCAGCGATCCGCGGGGAGATGGCTACACCTTC. The variable domain in full, completed from reference TRBV14 and TRBJ1-2, reads EAGVTQFPSHSVIEKGQTVTLRCDPISGHDNLYWYRRVMGKEIKFLLHFVKESKQDESGMPNNRFLAERTGGTYSTLKVQPAELEDSGVYFCASSDPRGDGYTFGSGTRLTVV.

The genes are TRBV7-9 and TRBJ2-1; 8 positions match TRBD1. CDR1 and CDR2 from the germline V gene are SEHNR and FQNEAQ (reference sequence). The ends lost 6 bases at V and 5 bases at J; junction bases unmatched: 12. This CDR3 comprises 16 residues. CDR3 protein: CASRPGTGIRDNEQFF. In DNA form, the CDR3 reads TGTGCCAGCAGACCAGGGACAGGAATTCGGGACAATGAGCAGTTCTTC.

This clonotype has a count of ten or more. V usage is TRBV12-3 or TRBV12-4 and J usage is TRBJ1-1, with D unclear. V lost 6 bases and J 0 bases, leaving 11 bases between the germline ends. The CDR3 consists of 14 residues. CDR3 sequence reads: CASRPTDLNTEAFF. In nucleotides, the CDR3 is TGTGCCAGCAGACCCACAGATTTGAACACTGAAGCTTTCTTT.